This TCR beta chain was retrieved from a study of blood T cell repertoires in COVID-19. One Seattle source followed patients from active infection through their disease course. Authors' analysis steps: Estimation of nucleated cell counts was performed using reference gene primer amplification. This table comes from immunoSEQ multiplex PCR, and its TCRdb copy is limited to in-frame clones, with some not included. V and J calls and clone size come straight from that table; D and trimming were deduced from the DNA. This table has over 200,000 clones, roughly 80% appearing once. The source of this sequence is a woman aged 80 or older with COVID-19, enrolled during active disease. The material sequenced was peripheral blood.

In nucleotides, the CDR3 is TGTGCCAGCAGCTTTCGGACGGGAGGGACGGATTCACCCCTCCACTTT. Translation gives CASSFRTGGTDSPLHF. The rearrangement links TRBV5-6 to TRBJ1-6; tentative D call: TRBD1 (5 bases). This CDR3 spans 16 amino acids. Germline CDR1 SGHDT, CDR2 YYEEEE. The germline V and J ends were trimmed by 2 bases and 8 bases, with 17 bases remaining between them.